The 18 T cell receptor beta chains below come from one sample, sequenced in a study of blood T cell repertoires in COVID-19. This table comes from immunoSEQ multiplex PCR, and its TCRdb copy is limited to in-frame clones, with some not included. The sample contains fewer than 85,000 clones, 82% of which appear only once. Sequenced material: peripheral blood. All receptors derive from a woman aged 55-69 years with acute or convalescent COVID-19.

The J gene is TRBJ2-3, the V gene TRBV6-5, with 8 bases aligning to TRBD2. The germline V gene has CDR1 MNHEY and CDR2 SVGAGI. This CDR3 has 16 residues. Losses at the gene ends were 4 bases for V and 0 bases for J; bases not matched to a gene: 6. CDR3 amino acids: CASSSRGGPSTDTQYF. The CDR3 DNA reads TGTGCCAGCAGTTCCCGGGGGGGGCCTAGCACAGATACGCAGTATTTT.

Here the CDR3 DNA reads TGCGCCAGCAACCCAAAGGGGGCGGGGTACACAGATACGCAGTATTTT. Translating gives CASNPKGAGYTDTQYF. V gene TRBV5-1 combines with J gene TRBJ2-3, with D perhaps matching TRBD1 (7 bases). This CDR3 has 16 amino acids. The V end lost 6 bases, the J end lost 2 bases, and 19 bases lay between the germline ends. Germline loops: CDR1 SGHRS, CDR2 YFSETQ. The full variable domain, completed using reference TRBV5-1 and TRBJ2-3, is KAGVTQTPRYLIKTRGQQVTLSCSPISGHRSVSWYQQTPGQGLQFLFEYFSETQRNKGNFPGRFSGRQFSNSRSEMNVSTLELGDSALYLCASNPKGAGYTDTQYFGPGTRLTVL.

The rearrangement joins TRBV14 to TRBJ2-1; 9 bases agree with TRBD2. Germline CDR1 is SGHDN and CDR2 is FVKESK. V trimming: 1 base; J trimming: 4 bases; junction bases outside the gene matches: 5. The CDR3 extends over 16 amino acids. The CDR3 region has the DNA TGTGCCAGCAGCCAAGGTCCTAGCGGGGTTTACAATGAGCAGTTCTTC. Its translation is CASSQGPSGVYNEQFF.

This rearrangement joins TRBV5-1 to TRBJ2-7; D gene ambiguous. Between the trimmed V and J ends, which lost 0 bases and 3 bases, there was a span of 16 bases. Germline lookup yields CDR1 SGHRS and CDR2 YFSETQ. The CDR3 contains 16 residues. The DNA of the CDR3 is TGCGCCAGCAGCTTGGCCAGTCCTAGAAGTTTCTACGAGCAGTACTTC. As protein: CASSLASPRSFYEQYF.

The V and J genes are TRBV9 and TRBJ2-5, with D maybe TRBD2 (5 bases). Looked up from germline, CDR1 is SGDLS and CDR2 is YYNGEE. The CDR3 runs 14 residues. The V gene lost 0 bases and the J gene lost 5 bases, with 11 bases spanning the gap. CDR3 region: CASSVVGGMETQYF. The CDR3 bases are TGTGCCAGCAGCGTAGTAGGAGGTATGGAGACCCAGTACTTC.

The gene calls are TRBV5-1 and TRBJ1-1; no reliable D call. Germline CDR1 and CDR2: SGHRS and YFSETQ. Trimming stripped 4 bases from V and 0 bases from J, with 13 bases between. CDR3 length: 15 amino acids. CDR3: CASSTGRVMNTEAFF. The DNA of the CDR3 is TGCGCCAGCAGCACTGGGCGGGTCATGAACACTGAAGCTTTCTTT.

The chain joins TRBV7-9 to TRBJ1-4, with D unresolved. The ends were cut back, 1 base at V and 0 bases at J, with 6 bases in the middle. The length of the CDR3 is 15 residues. From germline, CDR1 is SEHNR and CDR2 FQNEAQ (reference sequence). The CDR3 region is CASSLGSATNEKLFF. The CDR3 region has the DNA TGTGCCAGCAGCTTAGGATCGGCAACTAATGAAAAACTGTTTTTT.

The V call is TRBV4-2, the J call TRBJ2-3; 9 nucleotides match TRBD2. CDR1 LGHNA and CDR2 YNFKEQ come from the germline V gene. V shed 0 bases and J 4 bases; nucleotides not matched to a gene: 8. CDR3 length: 17 amino acids. CDR3 coding DNA: TGTGCCAGCAGCCAAGATCTTGGGGCGGGAGGGCCAGATACGCAGTATTTT. This codes for CASSQDLGAGGPDTQYF.

The CDR3 DNA reads TGCGCCAGCAGCACCCAGGGGAACAAGAAGACCCAGTACTTC. This encodes CASSTQGNKKTQYF. The V call is TRBV5-1, the J call TRBJ2-5, with D possibly TRBD1 on 6 matching bases. Deletions cut 4 bases from V and 6 bases from J, with 16 bases between. The length of the CDR3 is 14 residues. The germline gives CDR1 SGHRS, CDR2 YFSETQ. Combining the CDR3 with reference TRBV5-1 and TRBJ2-5 gives the whole variable domain KAGVTQTPRYLIKTRGQQVTLSCSPISGHRSVSWYQQTPGQGLQFLFEYFSETQRNKGNFPGRFSGRQFSNSRSEMNVSTLELGDSALYLCASSTQGNKKTQYFGPGTRLLVL.

This rearrangement joins TRBV5-4 to TRBJ1-2; 8 positions match TRBD1. Trimming removed 4 bases from V and 6 bases from J; junction bases left unmatched: 11. Germline CDR1 reads SGHNT; CDR2 reads YYREEE (reference sequence). The CDR3 is 15 residues long. The CDR3 DNA reads TGTGCCAGCAGCCTAGACAGGGGAGTTTGGAATGGCTACACCTTC. Protein sequence: CASSLDRGVWNGYTF.

In DNA, the CDR3 is TGTGCCTGGAGTCGGGGACAGGTTAACTATGGCTACACCTTC. Protein: CAWSRGQVNYGYTF. The chain is built from TRBV30 and TRBJ1-2, with TRBD1 identical over 8 bases. The germline V gene has CDR1 GTSNPN and CDR2 SVGIG (reference sequence). The length of the CDR3 is 14 residues. V lost 2 bases to trimming and J lost 1 base; unmatched junction nucleotides: 3.

The chain couples TRBV29-1 to TRBJ1-5; 10 bases are a match to TRBD1. Germline trimming cut 6 bases from V and 5 bases from J; bases unmatched to any gene: 1. This CDR3 spans 12 amino acids. Germline lookup yields CDR1 SQVTM and CDR2 ANQGSEA. The CDR3 spells CSVGTGDQPQHF. The CDR3 DNA reads TGCAGCGTAGGGACAGGGGATCAGCCCCAGCATTTT.

The V call is TRBV20-1, the J call TRBJ1-1; D is unclear. V was clipped by 3 bases and J by 0 bases, with 11 bases between them. This CDR3 is built from 14 residues. The germline V gene has CDR1 DFQATT and CDR2 SNEGSKA (reference sequence). CDR3 protein: CSASGLAVNTEAFF. The CDR3 nucleotides are TGCAGTGCTAGTGGTCTCGCAGTGAACACTGAAGCTTTCTTT.

About this clone itself: The junction does not match germline at one end; this may be a read error. The chain carries TRBV28 and TRBJ1-2; possible D gene TRBD1, 6 bases. The CDR3 is made up of 16 amino acids. CDR1 is MDHEN, CDR2 SYDVKM, per germline. The CDR3 coding sequence is TGTGCCAGCATTTTACACAGGGCAACTATTAACTATGGCTACACCTTC. Residues: CASILHRATINYGYTF.

This chain uses TRBV7-6 with TRBJ2-2; 10 bases fit TRBD2. Germline CDR1 SGHVS, CDR2 FNYEAQ. The V segment lost 1 base and the J segment 4 bases; nucleotides outside the gene matches: 12. The CDR3 extends over 19 amino acids. The CDR3 nucleotides are TGTGCCAGCAGCTTAGTCGCTAGCGGGAGTTTCTTGGGCACCGGGGAGCTGTTTTTT. Amino acid sequence: CASSLVASGSFLGTGELFF.

V usage is TRBV28 and J usage is TRBJ1-5; D is ambiguous. The ends were cut back, 6 bases at V and 4 bases at J, with 16 bases in the middle. The CDR3 is made up of 15 amino acids. The germline V gene has CDR1 MDHEN and CDR2 SYDVKM. The CDR3 DNA follows: TGTGCCAGCAGATATCAAGGAGGTTCAAATCAGCCCCAGCATTTT. Its protein product is CASRYQGGSNQPQHF.

This rearrangement joins TRBV7-8 to TRBJ2-5, with TRBD2 identical over 7 bases. Germline-derived CDR1 and CDR2 are SGHVS and FQNEAQ. This CDR3 is built from 14 residues. V lost 2 bases, J lost 5 bases, and 5 bases stayed unmatched. CDR3 region: CASSLSGEGETQYF. The CDR3, as DNA: TGTGCCAGCAGCTTAAGTGGGGAGGGGGAGACCCAGTACTTC.

The chain carries TRBV11-3 and TRBJ2-3; 11 bases agree with TRBD1. CDR3 length equals 15 residues. CDR1 SGHNT and CDR2 YENEEA come from the germline V gene. V was clipped by 5 bases and J by 5 bases; unmatched bases: 6. The CDR3 protein is CASSPGQGAIDTQYF. CDR3 DNA sequence: TGTGCCAGCAGCCCCGGACAGGGGGCGATAGATACGCAGTATTTT.